The source of this T cell receptor delta chain is a study of gamma-delta chains in newborns, infants, children. Study context: Microbial exposure reportedly drives polyclonal innate γδ T cell expansion after birth.

This clone has only a few counts. TCRdb redid clone calling on the reads using CATT. The repertoire holds more than 9,000 delta-chain clones, 9% to 10% seen once, with about 9.3% in the top ten. V lost 3 bases and J lost 2; bases outside the gene matches: 10. Germline CDR1 and CDR2: GEAIGNYY and EKD. The CDR3 loop spans 19 amino acids. The source material was blood. This chain joins TRDV2 and TRDJ3; 9 positions match TRDD3. The sequence was collected from a child who was a newborn, infant or young child, either healthy, febrile or measles-vaccinated (not recorded which). CDR3 sequence (DNA): TGTGCCTGTGACGCCGTACTGGGGGACACAACCTGGGACACCCGACAGATGTTTTTC. Translation: CACDAVLGDTTWDTRQMFF.